The clone carrying this T cell receptor beta chain was recorded many times. One entry per CDR3 protein results from TCRdb running MiXCR on the 5' RACE reads. The table shows fewer than 80,000 distinct CDR3 sequences, with roughly 22% occurring only once. The germline V gene encodes CDR1 ENHRY and CDR2 SYGVKD. V was pared by 0 bases and J by 7 bases, with 13 bases between. The CDR3 consists of 15 residues. This TCR came from a female donor with breast cancer. Material for sequencing was memory CD4+ T cells sorted from a lymph node. Subset: memory CD4+ T cells, CD4+CD45RO+CD25-. The chain joins TRBV10-3 to TRBJ1-5; D call uncertain. The CDR3 bases are TGTGCCATCAGTGAGTCGGGGTCCGGCATGCAGCCCCAGCATTTT. This codes for CAISESGSGMQPQHF.